This is a list of T cell receptor beta chains from one sample in a study of cytomegalovirus exposure and HLA in healthy donors. TCRdb's table, derived via immunoSEQ multiplex PCR, lists solely in-frame clones and lacks some. This table has approximately 140,000 clones, about 78% appearing once. Sequencing was carried out using PBMCs. The source of these receptors is a human donor in good health. The CDR3 runs from the conserved cysteine through the conserved F or W. The order of the fields is J gene, V gene, D gene, clone size, CDR3 protein, CDR3 DNA. D genes are given only for firm matches. Not every row has a clone size; where given, it reads once, few, many or a size class.

>TRBJ2-5|TRBV29-1|TRBD1|-
CSVEPQGARQETQYF
TGCAGCGTTGAACCCCAGGGGGCGCGGCAAGAGACCCAGTACTTC
>TRBJ1-2|TRBV5-1|TRBD1|-
CASSWNPKKDREGYGYTF
TGCGCCAGCAGCTGGAACCCAAAAAAGGACAGGGAGGGCTATGGCTACACCTTC
>TRBJ2-2|TRBV28|TRBD2|-
CASSSSGKGGGELFF
TGTGCCAGCTCGTCTAGCGGGAAGGGGGGCGGGGAGCTGTTTTTT
>TRBJ1-5|TRBV6-5|-|-
CASSRGSNQPQHF
TGTGCCAGCAGTCGGGGAAGCAATCAGCCCCAGCATTTT
>TRBJ1-4|TRBV4-3|-|once
CASSQDLEGRKLFF
TGCGCCAGCAGCCAAGATTTGGAGGGGAGGAAACTGTTTTTT
>TRBJ2-1|TRBV7-6|TRBD2|-
CASSSSGNSYNEQFF
TGTGCCAGCAGCTCTAGCGGGAACTCCTACAATGAGCAGTTCTTC
>TRBJ2-5|TRBV19|-|-
CASRGLEETQYF
TGTGCCAGTAGGGGACTTGAAGAGACCCAGTACTTC
>TRBJ2-3|TRBV18|-|-
CASSLMDTGTDTQYF
TGTGCCAGCTCACTCATGGACACTGGCACAGATACGCAGTATTTT
>TRBJ2-1|TRBV5-1|TRBD2|few
CASSPRLAGGREQFF
TGCGCCAGCAGCCCCCGACTAGCGGGGGGCCGGGAGCAGTTCTTC
>TRBJ1-6|TRBV11-1|-|-
CASSLLGADNSPLHF
TGTGCCAGCAGCTTATTGGGGGCAGATAATTCACCCCTCCACTTT
>TRBJ2-7|TRBV6-5|TRBD2|-
CASSPPGLAYEQYF
TGTGCCAGCAGTCCCCCGGGACTAGCGTACGAGCAGTACTTC
>TRBJ1-6|TRBV5-1|TRBD1|-
CASSPRDRIPIGPLHF
TGCGCCAGCAGCCCTCGGGACAGGATCCCAATTGGCCCCCTCCACTTT
>TRBJ1-5|TRBV19|TRBD1|-
CASSPRGTASNQPQHF
TGTGCCAGTAGTCCTCGGGGGACAGCTAGCAATCAGCCCCAGCATTTT
>TRBJ1-4|TRBV4-1|TRBD1|-
CASSQEGTTGGFSKLFF
TGCGCCAGCAGCCAAGAAGGGACGACAGGGGGGTTTTCAAAACTGTTTTTT
>TRBJ2-7|TRBV2|TRBD1|-
CASSEAGGFYEQYF
TGTGCCAGCAGTGAGGCAGGGGGTTTCTACGAGCAGTACTTC
>TRBJ2-7|TRBV10-2|-|-
CASLGSYEQYF
TGCGCCAGTCTAGGTTCCTACGAGCAGTACTTC
>TRBJ2-6|TRBV28|TRBD1|-
CASRAGQGTFSGANVLTF
TGTGCCAGCAGAGCCGGACAGGGAACCTTCTCTGGGGCCAACGTCCTGACTTTC
>TRBJ1-1|TRBV5-5|TRBD1|few
CASGRQGGTEAFF
TGTGCCAGCGGACGACAGGGGGGGACTGAAGCTTTCTTT
>TRBJ1-4|TRBV19|-|-
CASTSVSVTTNEKLFF
TGTGCCAGTACCTCCGTTTCGGTTACTACTAATGAAAAACTGTTTTTT
>TRBJ1-1|TRBV25-1|-|-
CASSETSPGDTEAFF
TGTGCCAGCAGTGAAACTTCGCCAGGGGACACTGAGGCTTTCTTT
>TRBJ2-7|TRBV27|-|-
CASSFRDRGLAGLYEQHF
TGTGCCAGCAGTTTCCGGGACAGGGGTCTAGCGGGACTCTACGAGCAGCACTTC
>TRBJ1-2|TRBV4-3|-|-
CASSQDFQAYGYTF
TGCGCCAGCAGCCAAGATTTTCAGGCATATGGCTACACCTTC
>TRBJ2-1|TRBV18|TRBD2|-
CASSPLAGPYNEQFF
TGTGCCAGCTCACCACTAGCGGGACCTTACAATGAGCAGTTCTTC
>TRBJ1-2|TRBV7-3|-|once
CASSLSQGRGYTF
TGTGCCAGCAGCTTAAGCCAGGGCCGTGGCTACACCTTC
>TRBJ1-3|TRBV5-1|-|few
CASSLAAGPSGNTIYF
TGCGCCAGCAGCTTGGCCGCGGGACCCTCTGGAAACACCATATATTTT
>TRBJ2-1|TRBV2|TRBD2|-
CASRRTSDLDEQFF
TGTGCCAGCAGGAGGACTAGCGACCTTGATGAGCAGTTCTTC
>TRBJ2-7|TRBV19|TRBD2|-
CASSARAGGHYEQYF
TGTGCCAGTAGTGCCAGAGCGGGAGGGCACTACGAGCAGTACTTC
>TRBJ2-7|TRBV6-5|TRBD1|-
CASRGTGLSVYEQYF
TGTGCCAGCAGGGGGACAGGGCTCTCGGTGTACGAGCAGTACTTC
>TRBJ2-7|TRBV23-1|TRBD1|few
CASSRYDMGDRAYEQYF
TGCGCCAGCAGCCGATACGACATGGGGGACAGGGCCTACGAGCAGTACTTC
>TRBJ1-1|TRBV6-5|TRBD1|-
CASSYRTGGGNTEAFF
TGTGCCAGCAGTTACAGGACAGGGGGCGGAAACACTGAAGCTTTCTTT
>TRBJ1-6|TRBV7-9|TRBD1|-
CASSSWGQGINSPLHF
TGTGCCAGCAGCTCGTGGGGACAGGGTATTAATTCACCCCTCCACTTT
>TRBJ1-5|TRBV2|TRBD1|-
CASSQDRGPSLYQPQHF
TGTGCCAGCAGCCAGGACAGGGGGCCATCCCTATATCAGCCCCAGCATTTT
>TRBJ2-1|TRBV5-1|TRBD2|-
CASSLGLAGGREQFF
TGCGCCAGCAGCTTGGGACTAGCGGGGGGGCGCGAGCAGTTCTTC
>TRBJ2-7|TRBV11-2|-|-
CASSSSRGEQYF
TGTGCCAGCAGCTCCAGTAGGGGTGAGCAGTACTTC
>TRBJ2-2|TRBV7-9|TRBD1|-
CASSESTGANTGELFF
TGTGCCAGCAGCGAATCTACAGGGGCGAACACCGGGGAGCTGTTTTTT
>TRBJ1-5|TRBV2|-|-
CASSVREGLINQPQHF
TGTGCCAGCAGTGTAAGGGAGGGTCTTATAAATCAGCCCCAGCATTTT
>TRBJ1-2|TRBV5-6|-|-
CASRQSNYGYTF
TGTGCCAGCCGACAGTCTAACTATGGCTACACCTTC
>TRBJ1-4|TRBV19|-|-
CASSIAGTPATNEKLFF
TGTGCCAGTAGTATAGCAGGGACACCTGCAACTAATGAAAAACTGTTTTTT
>TRBJ1-6|TRBV5-1|-|-
CASSLDRLSSYNSPLHF
TGCGCCAGCAGCTTGGACAGGTTGAGCTCCTATAATTCACCCCTCCACTTT
>TRBJ2-2|TRBV7-9|TRBD2|-
CSSSSPSGLGYRELFF
TGTTCCAGCAGCTCCCCTAGCGGCCTTGGATATAGGGAGCTGTTTTTT
>TRBJ2-3|TRBV27|-|-
CASSFLQAELTDTQYF
TGTGCCAGCAGTTTTCTCCAAGCGGAACTCACAGATACGCAGTATTTT
>TRBJ1-2|TRBV7-2|-|-
CASSEESYGYTF
TGTGCCAGCAGCGAGGAAAGCTATGGCTACACCTTC
>TRBJ2-7|TRBV9|TRBD1|once
CASSVRDSFYEQYF
TGTGCCAGCAGCGTCCGGGACAGCTTCTACGAGCAGTACTTT
>TRBJ2-7|TRBV28|-|-
CASIPSKYGEQYF
TGTGCCAGCATACCAAGTAAATACGGCGAGCAGTACTTC
>TRBJ2-5|TRBV2|TRBD2|-
CASRRGLDQSEGGEQYF
TGTGCCAGCAGGCGGGGACTAGATCAATCAGAAGGGGGGGAGCAGTACTTC
>TRBJ2-4|TRBV4-2|TRBD2|-
CASSQGAPAGGGGNIQYF
TGTGCCAGCAGCCAAGGGGCCCCGGCGGGGGGCGGCGGGAACATTCAGTACTTC
>TRBJ1-1|TRBV7-9|-|-
CASSLNSLNTEAFF
TGTGCCAGCAGCTTGAACAGCCTGAACACTGAAGCTTTCTTT
>TRBJ2-1|TRBV27|-|-
CASSRSWSSYNEQFF
TGTGCCAGCAGCCGGAGCTGGAGCTCCTACAATGAGCAGTTCTTC
>TRBJ2-1|TRBV5-1|TRBD2|-
CASSLQAGGTYNEQFF
TGCGCCAGCAGCTTACAAGCGGGAGGGACCTACAATGAGCAGTTCTTC
>TRBJ2-2|TRBV30|TRBD2|-
CAWSRLAGGGGELFF
TGTGCCTGGAGCCGACTAGCGGGAGGCGGCGGGGAGCTGTTTTTT